Here is one TCR beta chain with its context. No antigen is known for it. The length of the CDR3 is 13 residues. The V gene's germline CDR1 is DFQATT and CDR2 SNEGSKA (reference sequence). This record comes from a study of CXCR3-negative and CXCR3-positive naive CD8 T cells. Study information: Sequencing gave 110 million to 150 million TRB reads overall, about 1.5 +/- 0.3 million per library. The study, taken as a whole, reports: Cryopreservation partially lowered CXCR3 expression, so most assays used fresh PBMCs.

In preparing the TRB cDNA libraries, 5' RACE with UMI labels was used. For each CDR3 protein, TCRdb gives one entry from its re-call of the 5' RACE reads, without DNA. This sample's table has just over 60,000 distinct CDR3 sequences. This chain joins TRBV20-1 and TRBJ2-5; TCRdb lists TRBD2, though no DNA is available to test this call. The TCR comes from a human donor in good health. Some clones in this sample may be carry-over from other donors' samples. Material for sequencing was naive CXCR3- CD8+ T cells from blood. Specified subset: CD45RO-CCR7+CD27+CD95- naive CD8+ T cells lacking CXCR3 (TNR3-). The chain's CDR3 is CSAPSGLQETQYF.